One sample yielded the 19 T cell receptor beta chains listed below, sequenced in a study of blood T cells in healthy people across ages. A second about 7 to 11 cycle PCR used barcoded and J-beta primers. TCRdb reprocessed the 5' RACE reads with MiXCR, giving one entry per CDR3 protein. The sample shows about 580,000 distinct CDR3 sequences, 47% of them seen only once. Sequenced material: blood. These receptors originate from an elderly man in good health.

The chain links TRBV29-1 to TRBJ2-3; 8 bases align to TRBD2. In germline, CDR1 is SQVTM, CDR2 ANQGSEA. The CDR3 sequence is 15 residues long. Germline trimming cut 2 bases from V and 3 bases from J; bases unmatched to any gene: 7. This CDR3 is CSVEQAGVSTDTQYF. The CDR3 coding sequence is TGCAGCGTTGAACAAGCGGGAGTATCGACAGATACGCAGTATTTT.

This clonotype was observed a handful of times. The chain combines TRBV7-3 with TRBJ2-7; D unclear. This CDR3 spans 13 amino acids. CDR1 is SGHTA, CDR2 FQGTGA, per germline. Trimming removed 1 base from V and 5 bases from J, with 9 bases in between. The CDR3 bases are TGTGCCAGCAGCTTAAGCAGGACCGACGAGCAGTACTTC. This translates into CASSLSRTDEQYF.

The chain carries TRBV7-2 and TRBJ2-2; tentatively, D is TRBD1 (7 bases). The CDR3 loop spans 16 amino acids. The germline gives CDR1 SGHTA, CDR2 FQGNSA. Deletions cut 4 bases from V and 5 bases from J, with 17 bases between. CDR3: CASSSRRGAGTGELFF. CDR3 nucleotides: TGTGCCAGCAGCTCGCGCAGGGGGGCTGGGACCGGGGAGCTGTTTTTT. Together with reference TRBV7-2 and TRBJ2-2, the CDR3 gives the full variable domain: GAGVSQSPSNKVTEKGKDVELRCDPISGHTALYWYRQSLGQGLEFLIYFQGNSAPDKSGLPSDRFSAERTGGSVSTLTIQRTQQEDSAVYLCASSSRRGAGTGELFFGEGSRLTVL.

The V and J genes are TRBV6-6 and TRBJ1-4; D unclear. The CDR3 sequence is 14 residues long. Germline V CDR1 and CDR2: MNHNY, SVGAGI (reference sequence). Trimming stripped 2 bases from V and 6 bases from J, with 10 bases between. Here the CDR3 reads CASSYPTAYEKLFF. The CDR3 DNA follows: TGTGCCAGCAGTTACCCCACCGCCTATGAAAAACTGTTTTTT.

This clonotype was picked up one time. V is TRBV12-3 or TRBV12-4 and J is TRBJ1-1; 8 bases fit TRBD1. V gave up 6 bases and J gave up 8 bases; unmatched junction bases: 11. This CDR3 comprises 14 residues. CDR3 residues: CASSRQGRSAEAFF. In nucleotides, the CDR3 is TGTGCCAGCAGCCGACAGGGGCGTTCCGCCGAAGCTTTCTTT.

A few counts support this clonotype. This CDR3 reads CASSLPGTGTYNEQFF. The CDR3, as DNA: TGCGCCAGCAGCTTACCCGGGACAGGGACCTACAATGAGCAGTTCTTC. The chain is built from TRBV5-1 and TRBJ2-1; 9 positions match TRBD1. The CDR3 is 16 residues long. Germline V CDR1 and CDR2: SGHRS, YFSETQ. Germline trimming cut 2 bases from V and 2 bases from J; bases unmatched to any gene: 5.

The rearrangement links TRBV4-3 to TRBJ1-4; D remains ambiguous. Germline CDR1 LGHNA, CDR2 YSLEER. Deletions cut 0 bases from V and 2 bases from J, with 7 bases between. CDR3 length: 15 amino acids. CDR3 DNA: TGCGCCAGCAGCCAAGATGCGGGGACTAATGAAAAACTGTTTTTT. This sequence encodes CASSQDAGTNEKLFF.

This chain uses TRBV7-2 with TRBJ2-7; D is uncertain. The tail of the sequence fits TRBJ2-5 better, so the J call may be wrong. The CDR3 is made up of 13 amino acids. The germline V gene has CDR1 SGHTA and CDR2 FQGNSA. CDR3 residues: CASSLDLRETQYF. The CDR3 DNA reads as TGTGCCAGCAGCTTAGATCTTCGGGAGACCCAGTACTTC.

The chain joins TRBV9 to TRBJ2-5; tentative D call: TRBD2 (7 bases). The CDR3 sequence is 15 residues long. The V end lost 4 bases, the J end lost 5 bases, and 18 bases lay between the germline ends. CDR1 and CDR2 (germline): SGDLS, YYNGEE. In nucleotides, the CDR3 is TGTGCCAGCAGCCTTAGCGGGCTAGGGGGGGAGACCCAGTACTTC. This encodes CASSLSGLGGETQYF.

V and J are TRBV20-1 and TRBJ2-3; no reliable D call. CDR1 is DFQATT, CDR2 SNEGSKA, per germline (reference sequence). V lost 3 bases, J lost 6 bases, and 16 bases lay in between. The CDR3 is made up of 14 amino acids. This CDR3 reads CSARDAGFSDTQYF. In nucleotides, the CDR3 is TGCAGTGCTAGGGACGCCGGTTTCTCTGATACGCAGTATTTT.

This clonotype has a single count. This chain uses TRBV7-8 with TRBJ2-7; 8 bases fit TRBD2. The J call may be faulty, since TRBJ2-5 better matches the DNA end. Germline V CDR1 and CDR2: SGHVS, FQNEAQ. This CDR3 spans 14 amino acids. CDR3 loop: CASRPKRELETQYF. In DNA, the CDR3 is TGTGCCAGCCGACCGAAGCGGGAGTTAGAGACCCAGTACTTC.

As concerns this clonotype: A much more abundant neighbour one base away suggests this may be a read error. This chain joins TRBV6-6 and TRBJ1-1, with 8 bases that match TRBD1. The CDR3 covers 14 residues. The germline gives CDR1 MNHNY, CDR2 SVGAGI (reference sequence). After removal of 5 bases from V and 1 base from J, the junction contained 3 bases not matched to a gene. The CDR3 DNA reads as TGTGCCAGCAGTGACGACAGGGGGAACACTGAAGCTTTCTTT. Residues: CASSDDRGNTEAFF.

The rearrangement links TRBV20-1 to TRBJ1-5; 7 nucleotides align to TRBD1. V shed 3 bases, J shed 3 bases, and the junction held 5 bases outside the gene matches. The germline gives CDR1 DFQATT, CDR2 SNEGSKA (reference sequence). The CDR3 is 14 amino acids. The CDR3 coding sequence is TGCAGTGCTAGCCACGGACAGGCCAATCAGCCCCAGCATTTT. Its protein product is CSASHGQANQPQHF.

This clonotype was recorded a few times. The J gene is TRBJ1-4, the V gene TRBV29-1; D unclear. Germline CDR1 SQVTM, CDR2 ANQGSEA. V was trimmed by 2 bases and J by 5 bases, leaving 6 bases between them. The CDR3 totals 12 residues. The CDR3 DNA reads as TGCAGCGTTGAATCCGGGAATGAAAAACTGTTTTTT. Encoded protein: CSVESGNEKLFF.

The gene calls are TRBV6-6 and TRBJ2-1, with D uncertain. V lost 5 bases, J lost 0 bases, and 5 bases lay in between. Germline CDR1 reads MNHNY; CDR2 reads SVGAGI (reference sequence). This CDR3 comprises 13 residues. The chain's CDR3 is CASSGVSYNEQFF. Here the CDR3 DNA reads TGTGCCAGCAGTGGGGTCTCCTACAATGAGCAGTTCTTC.

This clonotype occurred a few times. The J gene is TRBJ2-1, the V gene TRBV18; 11 bases are a match to TRBD2. The V segment lost 3 bases and the J segment 5 bases; nucleotides outside the gene matches: 0. CDR3 size: 14 residues. CDR1 KGHSH and CDR2 LQKENI come from the germline V gene. The CDR3 region is CASSPGLADNEQFF. DNA of the CDR3: TGTGCCAGCTCACCGGGACTAGCGGACAATGAGCAGTTCTTC.

This clonotype was found once. The chain has TRBV6-5 and TRBJ1-1; 7 nucleotides line up with TRBD1. CDR1 MNHEY and CDR2 SVGAGI come from the germline V gene. This CDR3 region has 17 residues. The V segment lost 2 bases and the J segment 7 bases; nucleotides outside the gene matches: 16. The chain's CDR3 is CASSYMRDSFNRGEAFF. CDR3 sequence (DNA): TGTGCCAGCAGTTACATGCGGGACAGTTTCAATCGAGGTGAAGCTTTCTTT.

Notes on this clonotype: The junction and the germline gene differ at one end; a read error may be behind it. CDR3 in DNA: TGTAGTGCTAGGGAACAGGGGTCTAATGGCTACACCTTC. Protein: CSAREQGSNGYTF. The chain couples TRBV20-1 to TRBJ1-2; 7 bases map to TRBD1. Germline V gene data show CDR1 as DFQATT and CDR2 as SNEGSKA (reference sequence). This CDR3 region has 13 residues.

V usage is TRBV12-3 or TRBV12-4 and J usage is TRBJ2-5; 11 bases line up with TRBD2. The CDR3 extends over 17 amino acids. The V segment lost 1 base and the J segment 0 bases; nucleotides outside the gene matches: 4. The CDR3 DNA reads as TGTGCCAGCAGTTTAGGGCTAGCGGGGGGTTACCAAGAGACCCAGTACTTC. Its protein product is CASSLGLAGGYQETQYF.